This T cell receptor beta chain comes out of a study of shared clonotypes between healthy human individuals. At the level of the study: Three CD4 naive, three CD4 memory, two CD8 naive and one CD8 memory plate were used per donor.

The data were produced by immunoSEQ multiplex PCR, yet TCRdb's version contains in-frame clones alone and is incomplete. Altogether millions of clones are present, roughly 92% being singletons, with the ten largest covering 0.13% to 0.15%. J gave up 4 bases and V 6 bases, and 11 bases lay outside the gene matches. The germline CDR1 and CDR2 sequences are SGHVS and FQNEAQ. The CDR3 length is 16 residues. This receptor was obtained from a man between 18 and 35 years old in good health. This chain connects TRBV7-8 to TRBJ2-3; 9 nucleotides agree with TRBD2. The sequencing input was naive CD4+ T cells sorted from blood. Subset in this sample: CD45RA+ positively selected. CDR3 in amino acids: CASSFAIAGGPDTQYF. DNA for the CDR3: TGTGCCAGCAGTTTTGCTATTGCGGGAGGGCCAGATACGCAGTATTTT.